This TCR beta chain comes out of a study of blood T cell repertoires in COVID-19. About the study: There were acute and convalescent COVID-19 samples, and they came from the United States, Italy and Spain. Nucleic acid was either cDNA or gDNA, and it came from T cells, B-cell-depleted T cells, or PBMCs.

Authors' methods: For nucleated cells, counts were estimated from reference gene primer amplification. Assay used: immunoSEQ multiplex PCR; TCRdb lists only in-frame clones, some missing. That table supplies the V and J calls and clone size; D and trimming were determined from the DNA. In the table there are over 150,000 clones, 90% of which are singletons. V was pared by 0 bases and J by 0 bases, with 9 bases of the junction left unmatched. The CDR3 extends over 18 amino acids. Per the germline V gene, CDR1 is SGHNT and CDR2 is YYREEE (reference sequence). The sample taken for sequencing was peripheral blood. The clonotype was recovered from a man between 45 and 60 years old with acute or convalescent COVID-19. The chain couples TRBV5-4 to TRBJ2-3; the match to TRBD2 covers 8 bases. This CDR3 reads CASSLASLAGGSTDTQYF. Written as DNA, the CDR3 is TGTGCCAGCAGCTTGGCCTCCCTAGCGGGTGGGAGCACAGATACGCAGTATTTT.